The entry that follows covers one T cell receptor (beta chain) sequence. The data were produced by immunoSEQ multiplex PCR, yet TCRdb's version contains in-frame clones alone and is incomplete. The table lists over 90,000 clones, about 80% of them singletons. Germline CDR1 SGHNT, CDR2 YYREEE (reference sequence). This CDR3 has 14 amino acids. V trimming: 4 bases; J trimming: 7 bases; junction bases outside the gene matches: 5. This record comes from a study of blood T cell repertoires in COVID-19. The clonotype originates from a human donor in a cohort sampled during active COVID-19. Sequencing was carried out using peripheral blood. The chain combines TRBV5-4 with TRBJ2-7, with 13 bases that match TRBD2. The CDR3 sequence is CASSGLAGAGEQYF. Here the CDR3 DNA reads TGTGCCAGCAGCGGACTAGCGGGGGCGGGGGAGCAGTACTTC.